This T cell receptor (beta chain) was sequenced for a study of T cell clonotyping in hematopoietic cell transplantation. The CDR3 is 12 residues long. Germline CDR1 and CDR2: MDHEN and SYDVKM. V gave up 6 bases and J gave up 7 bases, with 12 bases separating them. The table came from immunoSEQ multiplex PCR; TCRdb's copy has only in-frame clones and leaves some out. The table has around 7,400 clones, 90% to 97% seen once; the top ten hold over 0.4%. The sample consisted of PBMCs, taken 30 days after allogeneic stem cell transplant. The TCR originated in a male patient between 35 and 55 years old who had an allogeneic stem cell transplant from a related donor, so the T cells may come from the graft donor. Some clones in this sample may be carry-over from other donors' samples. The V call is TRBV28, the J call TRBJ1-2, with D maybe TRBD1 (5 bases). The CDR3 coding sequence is TGTGCCAGCAGGTTGGCAGGGAGTGGCTACACCTTC. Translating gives CASRLAGSGYTF.